Listed below are T cell receptor beta chains from one sample, sequenced in a study of memory CD4+ T cells and cytomegalovirus serostatus. Sequencing was performed with immunoSEQ multiplex PCR; in TCRdb, only in-frame clones are kept and a portion is missing. Of 50,000 to 60,000 clones detected, approximately 82% appear once; the ten largest clones hold 1.5% to 2%. Sequencing was performed on memory CD4+ T cells from blood. The receptor set was obtained from an adult in good health and CMV-seropositive. CDR3s include the opening cysteine and the closing phenylalanine or tryptophan. A D gene is named only where the DNA matches it firmly.

J,V,D,DNA,CDR3
TRBJ1-2,TRBV15,NA,TGTGCCACCAGCAGAGTGGGGGCGACCGGTGGCTACACCTTC,CATSRVGATGGYTF
TRBJ1-1,TRBV18,TRBD1,TGTGCCAGCTCAGGGACAGAGGACCCGCTCTCCTTT,CASSGTEDPLSF
TRBJ2-1,TRBV7-2,TRBD2,TGTGCCAGCAGCTATATAGCGGGAGTTGAGCAGTTCTTC,CASSYIAGVEQFF
TRBJ2-2,TRBV4-3,NA,TGCGCCAGCAGCCAAGAAGGGGCAGGGGGGGTCACCGGGGAGCTGTTTTTT,CASSQEGAGGVTGELFF
TRBJ1-2,TRBV28,NA,TGTGCCAGCAACCTTTCCCGGGGAACCTATGGCTACACCTTC,CASNLSRGTYGYTF
TRBJ2-7,TRBV6-5,NA,TGTGCCAGCAGAAGGGCGATCTCCTACGAGCAGTACTTC,CASRRAISYEQYF
TRBJ2-7,TRBV6-1,NA,TGTGCCAGCAGTGGGGCCGGGACGGCTCACGACGAGCAGTACTTC,CASSGAGTAHDEQYF
TRBJ1-2,TRBV28,NA,TGTGCCAGCAGTTTCCCGGAACCACCGCATGGCTACACCTTC,CASSFPEPPHGYTF
TRBJ2-1,TRBV11-2,NA,TGTGCCAGCAGCCCAGTCAGTTTGCGGAGGGATCACTACAATGAGCAGTTCTTC,CASSPVSLRRDHYNEQFF
TRBJ2-3,TRBV18,TRBD1,TGTGCCAGCTCACCCCCGGGACAGCGCACAGATACGCAGTATTTT,CASSPPGQRTDTQYF
TRBJ1-5,TRBV10-3,NA,TGTGCCATCAGTGAGTCTGCAGCACTTAATCAGCCCCAGCATTTT,CAISESAALNQPQHF
TRBJ2-1,TRBV29-1,TRBD2,TGCAGCGTTGGGGAGGGTCCGGGAAATGAGCAGTTCTTC,CSVGEGPGNEQFF
TRBJ2-1,TRBV27,NA,TGTGCCAGCAGTTTACTGAGGGGAGTACGGGTCTATGAGCAGTTCTTC,CASSLLRGVRVYEQFF
TRBJ2-5,TRBV7-3,NA,TGTGCCAGCAGCCCTGGGTCAGCGGAGACCCAGTACTTC,CASSPGSAETQYF
TRBJ2-1,TRBV5-1,TRBD2,TGCGCCAGCAGCTCTAGCGGGAGCCCCTACAATGAGCAGTTCTTC,CASSSSGSPYNEQFF
TRBJ2-6,TRBV28,TRBD2,TGTGCCAGCAGTTTATCGGGAGGGCCGTCTGGGGCCAACGTCCTGACTTTC,CASSLSGGPSGANVLTF